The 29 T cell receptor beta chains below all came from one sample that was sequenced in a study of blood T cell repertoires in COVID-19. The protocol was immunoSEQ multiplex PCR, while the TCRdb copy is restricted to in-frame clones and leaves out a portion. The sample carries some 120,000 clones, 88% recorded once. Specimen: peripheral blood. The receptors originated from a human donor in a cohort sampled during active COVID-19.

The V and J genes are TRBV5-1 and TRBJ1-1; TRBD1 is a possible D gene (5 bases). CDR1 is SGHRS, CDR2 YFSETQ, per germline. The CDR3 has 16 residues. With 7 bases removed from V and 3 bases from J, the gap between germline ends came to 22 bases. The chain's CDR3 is CASAAGFSREDTEAFF. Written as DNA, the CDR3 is TGCGCCAGCGCAGCGGGGTTCAGCAGGGAGGACACTGAAGCTTTCTTT.

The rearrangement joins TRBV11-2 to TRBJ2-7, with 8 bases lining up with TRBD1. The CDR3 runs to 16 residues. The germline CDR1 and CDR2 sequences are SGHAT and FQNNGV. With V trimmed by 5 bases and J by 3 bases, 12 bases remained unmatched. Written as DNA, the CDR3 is TGTGCCAGCAGCCACCAGACAGGGGAGTCGTTCTACGAGCAGTACTTC. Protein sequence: CASSHQTGESFYEQYF.

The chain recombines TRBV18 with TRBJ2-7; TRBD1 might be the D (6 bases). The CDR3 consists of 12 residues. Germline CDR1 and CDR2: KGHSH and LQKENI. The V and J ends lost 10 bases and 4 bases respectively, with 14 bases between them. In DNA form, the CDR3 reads TGTGCCACTGGGACAACCTCTTACGAGCAGTACTTC. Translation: CATGTTSYEQYF.

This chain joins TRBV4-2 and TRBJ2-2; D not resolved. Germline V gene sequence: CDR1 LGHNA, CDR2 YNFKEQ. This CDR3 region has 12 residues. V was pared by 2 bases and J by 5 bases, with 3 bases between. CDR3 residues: CASSQLTGELFF. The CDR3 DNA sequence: TGTGCCAGCAGCCAATTAACCGGGGAGCTGTTTTTT.

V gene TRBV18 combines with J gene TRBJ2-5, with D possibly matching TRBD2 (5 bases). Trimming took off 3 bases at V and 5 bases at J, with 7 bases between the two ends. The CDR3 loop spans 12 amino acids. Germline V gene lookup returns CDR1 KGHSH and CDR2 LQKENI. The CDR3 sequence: CASSPGGETQYF. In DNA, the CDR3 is TGTGCCAGCTCACCGGGCGGGGAGACCCAGTACTTC.

CDR3 DNA sequence: TGTGCCAGCATGGGCGAGACAGGGGGGGGCGAGCAGTACTTC. It is translated as CASMGETGGGEQYF. V is TRBV6-5 and J is TRBJ2-7, with TRBD1 matching over 9 bases. The CDR3 loop spans 14 amino acids. Trimming at V came to 7 bases and at J to 6 bases, leaving 10 bases not matched to a gene. Germline CDR1 MNHEY, CDR2 SVGAGI.

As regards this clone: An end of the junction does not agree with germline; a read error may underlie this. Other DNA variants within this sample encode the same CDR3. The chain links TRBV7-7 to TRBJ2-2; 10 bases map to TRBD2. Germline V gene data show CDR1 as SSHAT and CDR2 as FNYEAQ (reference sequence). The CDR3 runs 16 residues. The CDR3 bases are TGTGCTAGCAGCCCGACGGGGACTAGCGTGGCCGGGGAGCTGTTTTTT. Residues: CASSPTGTSVAGELFF.

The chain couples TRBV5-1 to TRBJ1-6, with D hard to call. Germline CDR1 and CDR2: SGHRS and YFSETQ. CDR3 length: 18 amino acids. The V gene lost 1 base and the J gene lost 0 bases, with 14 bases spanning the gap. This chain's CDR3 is CASSLWQAGSSYNSPLHF. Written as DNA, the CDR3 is TGCGCCAGCAGCTTGTGGCAGGCCGGGAGCTCCTATAATTCACCCCTCCACTTT.

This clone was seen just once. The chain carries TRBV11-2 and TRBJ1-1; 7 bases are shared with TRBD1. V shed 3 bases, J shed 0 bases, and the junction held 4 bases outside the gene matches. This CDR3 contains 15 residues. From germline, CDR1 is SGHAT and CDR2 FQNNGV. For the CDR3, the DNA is TGTGCCAGCAGCTTTCAGGGGGGAATGAACACTGAAGCTTTCTTT. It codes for CASSFQGGMNTEAFF.

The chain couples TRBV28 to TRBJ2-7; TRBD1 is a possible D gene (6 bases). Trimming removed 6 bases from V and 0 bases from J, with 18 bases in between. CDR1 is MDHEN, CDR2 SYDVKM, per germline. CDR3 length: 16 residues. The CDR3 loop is CASSPGVGAFSYEQYF. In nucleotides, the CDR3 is TGTGCCAGCAGCCCAGGGGTAGGCGCCTTCTCCTACGAGCAGTACTTC.

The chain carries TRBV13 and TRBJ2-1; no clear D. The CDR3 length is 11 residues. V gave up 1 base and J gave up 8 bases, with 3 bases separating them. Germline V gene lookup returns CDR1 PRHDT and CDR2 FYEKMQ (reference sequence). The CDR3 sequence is CASSLEHEQFF. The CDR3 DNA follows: TGTGCCAGCAGCTTAGAGCATGAGCAGTTCTTC.

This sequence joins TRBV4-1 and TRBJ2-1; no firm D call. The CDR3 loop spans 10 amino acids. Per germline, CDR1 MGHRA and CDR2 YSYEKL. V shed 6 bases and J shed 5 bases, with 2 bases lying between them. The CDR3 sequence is CASSNNEQFF. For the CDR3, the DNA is TGCGCCAGCAGTAACAATGAGCAGTTCTTC.

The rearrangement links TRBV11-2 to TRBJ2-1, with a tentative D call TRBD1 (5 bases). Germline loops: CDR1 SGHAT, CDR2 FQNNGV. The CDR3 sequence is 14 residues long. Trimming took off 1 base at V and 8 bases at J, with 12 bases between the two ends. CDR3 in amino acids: CASSLGGAFDEQFF. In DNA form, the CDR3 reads TGTGCCAGCAGCTTAGGTGGGGCCTTCGATGAGCAGTTCTTC.

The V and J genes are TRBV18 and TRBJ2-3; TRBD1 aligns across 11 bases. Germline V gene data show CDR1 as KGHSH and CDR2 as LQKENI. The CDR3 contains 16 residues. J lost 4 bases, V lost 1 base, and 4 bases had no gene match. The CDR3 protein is CASSPRTGGAADTQYF. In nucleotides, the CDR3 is TGTGCCAGCTCACCACGGACAGGGGGCGCGGCAGATACGCAGTATTTT.

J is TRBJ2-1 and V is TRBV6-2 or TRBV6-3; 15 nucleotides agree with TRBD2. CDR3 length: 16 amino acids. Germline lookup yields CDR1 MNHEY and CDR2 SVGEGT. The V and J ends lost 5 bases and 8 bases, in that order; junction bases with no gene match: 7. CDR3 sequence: CASSPPGLAGGHEQFF. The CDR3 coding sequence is TGTGCCAGCAGTCCCCCGGGACTAGCGGGGGGACATGAGCAGTTCTTC.

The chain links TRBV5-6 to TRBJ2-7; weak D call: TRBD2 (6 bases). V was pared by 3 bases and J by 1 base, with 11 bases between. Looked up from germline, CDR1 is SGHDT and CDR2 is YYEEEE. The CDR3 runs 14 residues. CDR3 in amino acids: CASSYAGSSYEQYF. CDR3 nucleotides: TGTGCCAGCAGCTATGCGGGATCGTCCTACGAGCAGTACTTC.

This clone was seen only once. The CDR3 nucleotides are TGCGCCAGCAGCCAAACCTCTAGCGGGATCGGCTCCTACGAGCAGTACTTC. Translating it yields CASSQTSSGIGSYEQYF. V is TRBV4-1 and J is TRBJ2-7; 9 bases agree with TRBD2. CDR3 length: 17 amino acids. CDR1 is MGHRA, CDR2 YSYEKL, per germline. V lost 2 bases, J lost 0 bases, and 8 bases stayed unmatched.

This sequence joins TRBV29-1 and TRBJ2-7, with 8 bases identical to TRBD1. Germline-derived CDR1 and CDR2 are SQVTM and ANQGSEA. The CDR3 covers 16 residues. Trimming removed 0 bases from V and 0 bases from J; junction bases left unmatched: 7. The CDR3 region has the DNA TGCAGCGTTGAAGATCGGGGGACAGGAACCTCCTACGAGCAGTACTTC. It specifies CSVEDRGTGTSYEQYF.

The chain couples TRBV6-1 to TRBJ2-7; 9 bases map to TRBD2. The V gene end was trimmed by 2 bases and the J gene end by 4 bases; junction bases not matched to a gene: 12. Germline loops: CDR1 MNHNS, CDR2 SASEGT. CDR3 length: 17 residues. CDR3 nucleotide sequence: TGTGCCAGCAGTGAATCCGCCTTGGGGCGGGGGGGTTACGAGCAGTACTTC. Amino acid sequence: CASSESALGRGGYEQYF.

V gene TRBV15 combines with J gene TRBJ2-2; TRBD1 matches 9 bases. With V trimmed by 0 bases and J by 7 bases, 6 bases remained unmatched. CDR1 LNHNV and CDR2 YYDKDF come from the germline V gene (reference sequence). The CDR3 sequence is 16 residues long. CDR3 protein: CATSREKQGAGGELFF. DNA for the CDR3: TGTGCCACCAGCAGAGAGAAACAGGGGGCGGGCGGGGAGCTGTTTTTT.

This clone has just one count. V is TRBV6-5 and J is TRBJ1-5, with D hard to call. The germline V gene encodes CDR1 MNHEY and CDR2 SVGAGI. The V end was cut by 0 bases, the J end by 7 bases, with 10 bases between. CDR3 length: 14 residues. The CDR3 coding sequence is TGTGCCAGCAGTTACTCACGGGGTTACCAGCCCCAGCATTTT. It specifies CASSYSRGYQPQHF.

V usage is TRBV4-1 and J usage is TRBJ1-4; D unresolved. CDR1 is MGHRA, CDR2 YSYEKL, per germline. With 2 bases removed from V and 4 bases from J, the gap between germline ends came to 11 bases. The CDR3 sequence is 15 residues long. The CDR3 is CASSQFRGINEKLFF. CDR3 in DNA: TGCGCCAGCAGCCAATTCCGGGGTATTAATGAAAAACTGTTTTTT.

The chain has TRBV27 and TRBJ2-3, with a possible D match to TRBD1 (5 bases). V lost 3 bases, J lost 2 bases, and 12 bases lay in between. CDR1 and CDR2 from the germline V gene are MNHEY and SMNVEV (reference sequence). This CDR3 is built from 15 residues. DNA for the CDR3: TGTGCCAGCAGTTTTGGGGCCACTCACACAGATACGCAGTATTTT. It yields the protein CASSFGATHTDTQYF.

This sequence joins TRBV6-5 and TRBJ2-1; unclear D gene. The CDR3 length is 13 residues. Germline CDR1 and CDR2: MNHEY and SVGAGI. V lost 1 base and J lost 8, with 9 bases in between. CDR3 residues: CASSYYREYEQFF. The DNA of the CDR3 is TGTGCCAGCAGTTACTATCGCGAATATGAGCAGTTCTTC.

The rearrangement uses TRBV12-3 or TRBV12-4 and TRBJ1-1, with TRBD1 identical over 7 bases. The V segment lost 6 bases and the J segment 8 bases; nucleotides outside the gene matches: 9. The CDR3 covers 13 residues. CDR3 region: CASSPRTGEEAFF. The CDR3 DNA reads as TGTGCCAGCAGCCCCAGGACAGGCGAAGAAGCTTTCTTT.

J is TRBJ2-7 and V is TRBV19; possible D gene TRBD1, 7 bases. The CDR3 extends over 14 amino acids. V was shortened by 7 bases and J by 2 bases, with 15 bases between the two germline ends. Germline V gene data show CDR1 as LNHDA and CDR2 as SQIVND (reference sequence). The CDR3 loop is CASNAGTAAYEQYF. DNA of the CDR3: TGTGCCAGTAATGCGGGGACAGCAGCCTACGAGCAGTACTTC.

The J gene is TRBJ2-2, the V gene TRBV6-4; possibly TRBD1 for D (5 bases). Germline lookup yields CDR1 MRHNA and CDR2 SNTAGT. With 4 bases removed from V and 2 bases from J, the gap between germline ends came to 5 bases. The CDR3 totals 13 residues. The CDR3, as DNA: TGTGCCAGCAGTGGGACAAACACCGGGGAGCTGTTTTTT. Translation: CASSGTNTGELFF.

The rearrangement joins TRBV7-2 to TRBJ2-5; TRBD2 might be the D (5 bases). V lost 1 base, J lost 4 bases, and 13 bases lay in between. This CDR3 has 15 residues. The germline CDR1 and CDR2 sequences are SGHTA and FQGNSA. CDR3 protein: CASSLVGSGRETQYF. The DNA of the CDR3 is TGTGCCAGCAGCTTAGTTGGGTCGGGGAGAGAGACCCAGTACTTC. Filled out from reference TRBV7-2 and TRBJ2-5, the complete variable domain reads GAGVSQSPSNKVTEKGKDVELRCDPISGHTALYWYRQSLGQGLEFLIYFQGNSAPDKSGLPSDRFSAERTGGSVSTLTIQRTQQEDSAVYLCASSLVGSGRETQYFGPGTRLLVL.

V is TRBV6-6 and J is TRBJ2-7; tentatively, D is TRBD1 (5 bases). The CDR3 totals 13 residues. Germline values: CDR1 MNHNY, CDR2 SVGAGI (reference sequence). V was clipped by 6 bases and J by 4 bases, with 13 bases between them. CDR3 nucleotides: TGTGCCAGCAGCACCAGACAGATTTACGAGCAGTACTTC. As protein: CASSTRQIYEQYF.